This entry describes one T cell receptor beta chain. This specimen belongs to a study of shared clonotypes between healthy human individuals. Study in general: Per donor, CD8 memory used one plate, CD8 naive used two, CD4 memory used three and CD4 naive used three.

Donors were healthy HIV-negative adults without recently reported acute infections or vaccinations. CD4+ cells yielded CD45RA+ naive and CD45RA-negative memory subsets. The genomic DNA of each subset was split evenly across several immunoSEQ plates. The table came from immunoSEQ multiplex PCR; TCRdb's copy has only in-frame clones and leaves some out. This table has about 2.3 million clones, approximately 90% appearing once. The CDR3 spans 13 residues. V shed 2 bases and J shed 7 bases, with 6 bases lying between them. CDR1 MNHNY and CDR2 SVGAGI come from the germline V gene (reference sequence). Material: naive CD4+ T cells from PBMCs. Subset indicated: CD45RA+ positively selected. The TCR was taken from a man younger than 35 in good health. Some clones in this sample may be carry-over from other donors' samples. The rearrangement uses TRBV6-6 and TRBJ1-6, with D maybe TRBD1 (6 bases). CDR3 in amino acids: CASSYDRNSPLHF. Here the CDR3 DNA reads TGTGCCAGCAGTTACGACAGGAATTCACCCCTCCACTTT.